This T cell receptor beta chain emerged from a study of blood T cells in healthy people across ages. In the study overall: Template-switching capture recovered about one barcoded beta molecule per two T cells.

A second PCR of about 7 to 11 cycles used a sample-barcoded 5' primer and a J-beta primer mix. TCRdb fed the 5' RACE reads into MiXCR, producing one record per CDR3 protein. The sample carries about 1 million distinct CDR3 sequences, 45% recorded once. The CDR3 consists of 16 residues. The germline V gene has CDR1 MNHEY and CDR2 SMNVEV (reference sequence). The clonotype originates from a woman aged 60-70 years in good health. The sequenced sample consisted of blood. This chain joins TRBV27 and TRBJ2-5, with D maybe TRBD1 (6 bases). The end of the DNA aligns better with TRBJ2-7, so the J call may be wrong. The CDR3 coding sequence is TGTGCCAGCAGTTTACGACGACAGGCCGGCCTCTACGAGCAGTACTTC. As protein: CASSLRRQAGLYEQYF.